What follows are 29 T cell receptor beta chains derived from one specimen sequenced in a study of blood T cell repertoires in COVID-19. Measured with immunoSEQ multiplex PCR; TCRdb has only the in-frame clones, and not every one. Among a few hundred thousand clones listed, more than 65% were seen once. Sequencing used peripheral blood. These receptor sequences come from a man aged 50-60 years with active or convalescent COVID-19.

This clone appeared a few times. CDR3 coding DNA: TGTGCCAGCAGATGGACAGCAGTTTACGAGCAGTACGTC. It encodes CASRWTAVYEQYV. The chain has TRBV2 and TRBJ2-7; tentatively, D is TRBD1 (6 bases). The CDR3 is made up of 13 amino acids. Per the germline V gene, CDR1 is SNHLY and CDR2 is FYNNEI. V was pared by 6 bases and J by 4 bases, with 13 bases between.

The J gene is TRBJ2-3, the V gene TRBV6-4; D is undetermined. The CDR3 loop spans 14 amino acids. Trimming removed 0 bases at V and 9 bases at J, with 13 bases between. Germline assignment: CDR1 MRHNA and CDR2 SNTAGT. CDR3 DNA: TGTGCCAGCAGTGACTCACACGACTTAACAACGCAGTATTTT. Translation gives CASSDSHDLTTQYF.

The chain employs TRBV19 and TRBJ1-3, with a possible D match to TRBD1 (6 bases). V was cut by 7 bases and J by 0 bases, with 13 bases left in between. The CDR3 covers 15 residues. The germline gives CDR1 LNHDA, CDR2 SQIVND (reference sequence). CDR3 sequence: CASIPRGNSGNTIYF. The DNA of the CDR3 is TGTGCCAGTATCCCCAGGGGCAACTCTGGAAACACCATATATTTT.

The J gene is TRBJ2-3, the V gene TRBV7-9, with TRBD1 matching 9 bases. Germline V gene sequence: CDR1 SEHNR, CDR2 FQNEAQ (reference sequence). Trimming removed 1 base from V and 1 base from J; junction bases left unmatched: 3. The CDR3 totals 16 residues. DNA of the CDR3: TGTGCCAGCAGCTTAGGACGGGACAGGGGCACAGATACGCAGTATTTT. It yields the protein CASSLGRDRGTDTQYF. The whole variable domain, remainder taken from reference TRBV7-9 and TRBJ2-3, is DTGVSQNPRHKITKRGQNVTFRCDPISEHNRLYWYRQTLGQGPEFLTYFQNEAQLEKSRLLSDRFSAERPKGSFSTLEIQRTEQGDSAMYLCASSLGRDRGTDTQYFGPGTRLTVL.

The V gene is TRBV4-3, the J gene TRBJ2-5, with 9 bases that match TRBD2. Germline V gene data show CDR1 as LGHNA and CDR2 as YSLEER. The CDR3 covers 16 residues. Germline trimming cut 0 bases from V and 5 bases from J; bases unmatched to any gene: 7. CDR3 bases: TGCGCCAGCAGCCAAGATCCAGCGGGGGGCGGGGAGACCCAGTACTTC. It is translated as CASSQDPAGGGETQYF.

The gene calls are TRBV9 and TRBJ2-2, with a tentative D call TRBD1 (6 bases). Germline V gene sequence: CDR1 SGDLS, CDR2 YYNGEE. V lost 0 bases to trimming and J lost 6 bases, with 15 bases between them. CDR3 length equals 16 residues. Written as DNA, the CDR3 is TGTGCCAGCAGCGTAGGAGGTAGTGGGACACCCGGGGAGCTGTTTTTT. Its translation: CASSVGGSGTPGELFF.

This rearrangement joins TRBV7-9 to TRBJ1-6, with D unclear. V lost 5 bases and J lost 5, with 13 bases in between. The germline V gene has CDR1 SEHNR and CDR2 FQNEAQ (reference sequence). The CDR3 contains 15 residues. The CDR3 sequence is CASSPLGENNSPLHF. As DNA, the CDR3 is TGTGCCAGCAGCCCCCTAGGTGAGAATAATTCACCCCTCCACTTT.

This chain joins TRBV28 and TRBJ1-2, with 11 bases fitting TRBD1. CDR3 length: 18 amino acids. Trimming cost V 1 base and J 4 bases; bases outside gene matches: 11. Germline lookup yields CDR1 MDHEN and CDR2 SYDVKM. CDR3 in amino acids: CASSLSSGQGASGYGYTF. The CDR3 bases are TGTGCCAGCAGTTTATCTAGCGGACAGGGGGCTTCCGGCTATGGCTACACCTTC.

The chain is built from TRBV6-2 or TRBV6-3 and TRBJ1-4, with 9 bases lining up with TRBD1. This CDR3 contains 15 residues. Germline V lookup: CDR1 MNHEY, CDR2 SVGEGT. J gave up 4 bases and V 5 bases, and 5 bases lay outside the gene matches. The CDR3 DNA follows: TGTGCCAGCAGTCGTCCGGGACAGGGTAATGAAAAACTGTTTTTT. The encoded protein is CASSRPGQGNEKLFF.

The sample holds one count of this clone. The gene calls are TRBV19 and TRBJ1-2; tentative D call: TRBD1 (6 bases). Trimming left V 4 bases short and J 2 bases short, with 14 bases between. Germline lookup yields CDR1 LNHDA and CDR2 SQIVND (reference sequence). The CDR3 runs 15 residues. The chain's CDR3 is CASSTPSGQNYGYTF. Here the CDR3 DNA reads TGTGCCAGTAGTACCCCCTCGGGACAAAACTATGGCTACACCTTC.

This chain connects TRBV5-1 to TRBJ2-2; the match to TRBD2 covers 9 bases. Germline V CDR1 and CDR2: SGHRS, YFSETQ. There are 18 residues in the CDR3. V dropped 4 bases and J dropped 10; count of bases not matched to a gene: 20. The CDR3 reads CASSTDRVGLAGPEELFF. In DNA, the CDR3 is TGCGCCAGCAGCACCGACAGGGTGGGTCTAGCGGGGCCCGAGGAGCTGTTTTTT. The full variable domain, rest sourced from reference TRBV5-1 and TRBJ2-2, is KAGVTQTPRYLIKTRGQQVTLSCSPISGHRSVSWYQQTPGQGLQFLFEYFSETQRNKGNFPGRFSGRQFSNSRSEMNVSTLELGDSALYLCASSTDRVGLAGPEELFFGEGSRLTVL.

The chain links TRBV2 to TRBJ2-5, with 8 bases lining up with TRBD2. Unmatched junction bases numbered 12, after V lost 11 bases and J lost 1 base. The CDR3 spans 15 residues. The germline gives CDR1 SNHLY, CDR2 FYNNEI. CDR3 region: CAGRLEAGVQETQYF. Written as DNA, the CDR3 is TGTGCCGGTCGGTTGGAAGCGGGGGTCCAAGAGACCCAGTACTTC.

The chain carries TRBV11-3 and TRBJ1-1; no clear D. Per the germline V gene, CDR1 is SGHNT and CDR2 is YENEEA. This CDR3 is 13 amino acids long. Trimming cost V 3 bases and J 0 bases, with 5 bases left between them. As DNA, the CDR3 is TGTGCCAGCAGCTTTAAGCTGAACACTGAAGCTTTCTTT. As protein: CASSFKLNTEAFF.

The CDR3 nucleotides are TGCGCCAGCAGCCAAGATCCGTGGCGGACAGATACGCAGTATTTT. Translating gives CASSQDPWRTDTQYF. This sequence joins TRBV4-1 and TRBJ2-3; D unclear. Trimming took 0 bases from V and 3 from J, leaving 10 bases between them. The CDR3 extends over 15 amino acids. Germline V CDR1 and CDR2: MGHRA, YSYEKL.

Only one count was recorded for this clone. The chain joins TRBV24-1 to TRBJ1-2, with D maybe TRBD1 (6 bases). V was pared by 1 base and J by 5 bases, with 10 bases between. Germline loops: CDR1 KGHDR, CDR2 SFDVKD. CDR3 length: 14 amino acids. The CDR3 coding sequence is TGTGCCACCAGTGATTTCCCCACAGGGTATGGCTACACCTTC. As protein: CATSDFPTGYGYTF.

The V and J genes are TRBV7-2 and TRBJ1-1, with D tentatively TRBD1 (6 bases). The germline V gene encodes CDR1 SGHTA and CDR2 FQGNSA. This CDR3 has 16 residues. The ends were cut back, 3 bases at V and 3 bases at J, with 17 bases in the middle. This CDR3 is CASSFNGQRLDTEAFF. The CDR3 region has the DNA TGTGCCAGCAGCTTCAACGGACAGCGGTTGGACACTGAAGCTTTCTTT.

The rearrangement uses TRBV27 and TRBJ2-3; possible D gene TRBD2, 5 bases. V dropped 3 bases and J dropped 0 bases, with 7 bases sitting between them. CDR1 and CDR2 (germline): MNHEY, SMNVEV (reference sequence). This CDR3 region has 14 residues. The CDR3: CASSFRTSTDTQYF. In nucleotides, the CDR3 is TGTGCCAGCAGTTTTCGGACTAGCACAGATACGCAGTATTTT.

The CDR3 sequence: CASWGRNQPQHF. In DNA form, the CDR3 reads TGTGCCAGCTGGGGCCGAAATCAGCCCCAGCATTTT. This chain uses TRBV13 with TRBJ1-5; D might be TRBD1 (5 bases). Per the germline V gene, CDR1 is PRHDT and CDR2 is FYEKMQ (reference sequence). The CDR3 totals 12 residues. V gave up 8 bases and J gave up 4 bases, with 9 bases separating them.

This clone has a handful of counts. The rearrangement joins TRBV5-1 to TRBJ1-2; 7 nucleotides align to TRBD1. Germline V gene lookup returns CDR1 SGHRS and CDR2 YFSETQ. V gave up 2 bases and J gave up 6 bases; unmatched junction bases: 4. CDR3 size: 13 residues. CDR3 protein: CASSLTGVNGYTF. The CDR3 DNA reads TGCGCCAGCAGCTTAACAGGGGTCAATGGCTACACCTTC.

The J gene is TRBJ1-3, the V gene TRBV9, with a tentative D call TRBD1 (5 bases). The germline V gene has CDR1 SGDLS and CDR2 YYNGEE. This CDR3 has 17 residues. V lost 4 bases to trimming and J lost 4 bases, with 21 bases between them. The CDR3 region has the DNA TGTGCCAGCAGCCCACACTCCGTGGTGGGGCTGGGAAACACCATATATTTT. This codes for CASSPHSVVGLGNTIYF.

This sequence joins TRBV4-1 and TRBJ2-3; 9 bases are shared with TRBD2. Germline V gene sequence: CDR1 MGHRA, CDR2 YSYEKL. Losses at the gene ends were 1 base for V and 6 bases for J; bases not matched to a gene: 8. This CDR3 region has 16 residues. The CDR3 DNA follows: TGCGCCAGCAGCCAAGGACTGCGGGGGGGCCGGGATACGCAGTATTTT. It is translated as CASSQGLRGGRDTQYF.

The chain employs TRBV10-3 and TRBJ2-1; possible D gene TRBD2, 6 bases. This CDR3 is built from 12 residues. CDR1 and CDR2 (germline): ENHRY, SYGVKD. Trimming shortened V by 4 bases and J by 6 bases, and 7 bases separated the two germline ends. The DNA for the CDR3 is TGTGCCATCAGTGTCGGGGGCAATGAGCAGTTCTTC. Amino acids: CAISVGGNEQFF.

As DNA, the CDR3 is TGTGCCAGTAGTATGGGGGCAAGCGGCTACGAGCAGTACTTC. This gives the protein CASSMGASGYEQYF. V gene TRBV19 combines with J gene TRBJ2-7; D possibly corresponds to TRBD1 (6 bases). The germline V gene has CDR1 LNHDA and CDR2 SQIVND (reference sequence). V lost 3 bases and J lost 3, with 12 bases in between. The CDR3 contains 14 residues.

The chain combines TRBV19 with TRBJ2-3; the D gene is possibly TRBD2 (5 bases). Germline values: CDR1 LNHDA, CDR2 SQIVND (reference sequence). The CDR3 length is 16 residues. V was trimmed by 4 bases and J by 0 bases, leaving 14 bases between them. The CDR3 region has the DNA TGTGCCAGTAGTACAATCGGAGGACTCAGCACAGATACGCAGTATTTT. Amino acids: CASSTIGGLSTDTQYF.

The V call is TRBV5-1, the J call TRBJ2-7; 7 positions match TRBD2. This CDR3 is built from 15 residues. Germline CDR1 is SGHRS and CDR2 is YFSETQ. V dropped 4 bases and J dropped 1; count of bases not matched to a gene: 8. The CDR3 protein is CASSVVGRGSYEQYF. CDR3 bases: TGCGCCAGCAGCGTGGTGGGGAGGGGATCCTACGAGCAGTACTTC.

The chain links TRBV7-2 to TRBJ2-2, with 11 bases that match TRBD1. Germline CDR1 is SGHTA and CDR2 is FQGNSA. V trimming: 5 bases; J trimming: 7 bases; junction bases outside the gene matches: 3. The CDR3 contains 14 residues. CDR3 DNA: TGTGCCAGCAGCGGGACAGGGGGGATCGGGGAGCTGTTTTTT. Translation gives CASSGTGGIGELFF.

The genes are TRBV5-1 and TRBJ2-7; D is uncertain. Trimming cost V 2 bases and J 1 base, with 7 bases left between them. The germline V gene has CDR1 SGHRS and CDR2 YFSETQ. This CDR3 comprises 13 residues. The chain's CDR3 is CASSLQKSYEQYF. The DNA of the CDR3 is TGCGCCAGCAGCTTACAGAAATCCTACGAGCAGTACTTC.

The rearrangement uses TRBV6-2 or TRBV6-3 and TRBJ1-2; 7 bases are a match to TRBD1. J was trimmed by 13 bases and V by 2 bases; bases with no gene match: 7. CDR1 MNHEY and CDR2 SVGEGT come from the germline V gene. The CDR3 loop spans 12 amino acids. CDR3 region: CASSYQGQAPTF. CDR3 nucleotide sequence: TGTGCCAGCAGTTACCAAGGACAGGCCCCCACCTTC.

The chain carries TRBV29-1 and TRBJ1-5, with TRBD1 identical over 7 bases. The germline V gene has CDR1 SQVTM and CDR2 ANQGSEA. The CDR3 length is 14 residues. The trim removed 4 bases at V and 6 bases at J, leaving 9 bases unmatched. CDR3 in amino acids: CSVGGGNTGQPQHF. CDR3 sequence (DNA): TGCAGCGTTGGAGGGGGCAATACGGGTCAGCCCCAGCATTTT.